This TCR beta chain appears in the sequencing data of a study of CD4 and CD8 cells across lung adenocarcinoma regions. This clonotype was seen many times. The CDR3 is 14 amino acids. In germline, CDR1 is MNHEY, CDR2 SVGAGI. Localized lung adenocarcinoma, a non-small cell lung cancer, affected the donors. TCRdb reprocessed the PCR reads with MiXCR, giving one entry per CDR3 protein. The table lists some 20,000 distinct CDR3 sequences, 46% of them singletons, with roughly a fifth in the top ten. This TCR came from a male donor with lung adenocarcinoma. The CD4 and CD8 labels of this study may be unreliable. The sequenced material came from CD4+ T cells from the margin of a lung tumor. The V call is TRBV6-5, the J call TRBJ2-1; D unresolved. The closer fit of TRBJ2-7 to the DNA end suggests the J call may be wrong. In DNA form, the CDR3 reads TGTGCCAGCAGTTTGGACCGGCGCTCCTACGAGCAGTACTTC. Protein product: CASSLDRRSYEQYF.